This record looks at one TCR beta chain sequence and its context. A single base separates this from a much larger clone, so it may be a read error. This record belongs to a study of tumor-infiltrating lymphocytes in primary liver carcinoma. Total RNA (approximately 500 ng) served as template for TCR beta cDNA synthesis primed by a constant-region primer. Modified slightly, ARM-PCR produced TCR beta libraries over three nested multiplex PCR rounds. Two initial PCR rounds of around 9 cycles each paired TRBV1-TRBV30 forward primers with a C-beta reverse primer. TCRdb ran MiXCR on the multiplex PCR reads and lists one entry per CDR3 protein. Of 100,000 to 150,000 distinct CDR3 sequences listed, 64% are singletons. Each 20-30 mg portion of unsorted bulk tissue served as the source for co-extraction of RNA and DNA. This CDR3 contains 16 residues. Germline V gene sequence: CDR1 MDHEN, CDR2 SYDVKM.

The V and J genes are TRBV28 and TRBJ2-2; TRBD2 is a possible D gene (6 bases). The receptor was derived from a woman aged 60 to 75 with primary liver carcinoma and hepatitis B virus infection. The sample consisted of liver tumor tissue from sampling region 3. Regarding subset: tumor region T3, left-lateral pole. The chain's CDR3 is CASSVYGGQRPGELLF. The DNA for the CDR3 is TGTGCCAGCAGTGTCTATGGGGGTCAGAGGCCGGGGGAGCTGCTTTTT.